This T cell receptor (beta chain) was retrieved from a study of CD8 T cells in Susac syndrome. V was clipped by 1 base and J by 6 bases, with 10 bases between them. CDR1 and CDR2 from the germline V gene are SGHNT and YYREEE (reference sequence). This CDR3 spans 13 amino acids. RNA, at about 0.45 to 1 ug, was reverse transcribed with random hexamers. TCRdb re-derived calls from the immunoSEQ multiplex PCR reads in MiXCR, one entry per CDR3 protein. The sample lists 330,000 or so distinct CDR3 sequences, 65% to 90% occurring once. This chain links TRBV5-4 with TRBJ1-1; D remains unclear. The receptor's source is a human donor with multiple sclerosis. The material sequenced was CD8+ T cells from PBMCs. CDR3 protein: CASSLMGWAEAFF. The CDR3 bases are TGTGCCAGCAGCTTGATGGGATGGGCTGAAGCTTTCTTT.